Each of the 26 T cell receptor beta chains below was sequenced from the same sample in a study of cytomegalovirus exposure and HLA in healthy donors. Vbeta (60) and Jbeta (13) primers were used in the PCR. Repertoires were generated with immunoSEQ multiplex PCR, while TCRdb's copy carries only in-frame clones and drops some. The sample lists approximately 160,000 clones; about 81% were seen once. The material sequenced was PBMCs. These receptors were taken from a woman between 45 and 60 years old in good health and CMV-seropositive.

This clone was seen once. The chain joins TRBV2 to TRBJ1-2; 8 bases map to TRBD1. The CDR3 consists of 11 residues. V was clipped by 8 bases and J by 6 bases; unmatched bases: 2. Germline V gives CDR1 SNHLY, CDR2 FYNNEI. CDR3 region: CASDRGNGYTF. In DNA, the CDR3 is TGTGCCAGCGACAGGGGAAATGGCTACACCTTC. Full variable domain (rest looked up from reference TRBV2 and TRBJ1-2): EPEVTQTPSHQVTQMGQEVILRCVPISNHLYFYWYRQILGQKVEFLVSFYNNEISEKSEIFDDQFSVERPDGSNFTLKIRSTKLEDSAMYFCASDRGNGYTFGSGTRLTVV.

The chain combines TRBV29-1 with TRBJ1-1; 9 bases agree with TRBD1. Germline V lookup: CDR1 SQVTM, CDR2 ANQGSEA. This CDR3 has 12 residues. V was clipped by 6 bases and J by 10 bases; unmatched bases: 9. This CDR3 reads CSVGQGGFGAFF. The DNA for the CDR3 is TGCAGCGTGGGACAGGGCGGCTTCGGAGCTTTCTTT.

The chain is built from TRBV29-1 and TRBJ1-1; 7 nucleotides match TRBD1. The CDR3 covers 13 residues. The V gene end was trimmed by 4 bases and the J gene end by 5 bases; junction bases not matched to a gene: 7. The germline V gene has CDR1 SQVTM and CDR2 ANQGSEA. CDR3 in DNA: TGCAGCGTTGCTCTAGACAGGGCGACTGAAGCTTTCTTT. Translating gives CSVALDRATEAFF.

V is TRBV2 and J is TRBJ2-7, with 7 bases fitting TRBD1. Germline V gene lookup returns CDR1 SNHLY and CDR2 FYNNEI. V was clipped by 8 bases and J by 6 bases; unmatched bases: 10. This CDR3 comprises 13 residues. The CDR3 coding sequence is TGTGCCAGCTCGACAGGGCACGGCCGCGAGCAGTACTTC. This codes for CASSTGHGREQYF.

This chain connects TRBV7-9 to TRBJ1-6; tentative D call: TRBD1 (5 bases). Germline V gene lookup returns CDR1 SEHNR and CDR2 FQNEAQ (reference sequence). The CDR3 length is 14 residues. The V end lost 4 bases, the J end lost 8 bases, and 12 bases lay between the germline ends. CDR3 residues: CASSWDSTYSPLHF. The CDR3, as DNA: TGTGCCAGCAGCTGGGACTCTACTTATTCACCCCTCCACTTT.

For the CDR3, the DNA is TGTGCCAGCAGTACAATCGGGGTGGTCACCGGGGAGCTGTTTTTT. Translating it yields CASSTIGVVTGELFF. The rearrangement links TRBV27 to TRBJ2-2, with a weak D call TRBD2 (5 bases). In germline, CDR1 is MNHEY, CDR2 SMNVEV (reference sequence). This CDR3 has 15 residues. V was shortened by 5 bases and J by 4 bases, with 14 bases between the two germline ends.

This chain uses TRBV7-9 with TRBJ2-3, with TRBD1 matching over 9 bases. The CDR3 sequence is 16 residues long. Germline CDR1 reads SEHNR; CDR2 reads FQNEAQ (reference sequence). V lost 2 bases and J lost 3; bases outside the gene matches: 6. CDR3 DNA sequence: TGTGCCAGCAGCTTAACGGGACAGGGTAGAACAGATACGCAGTATTTT. It translates to CASSLTGQGRTDTQYF.

This clone was recorded only once. This rearrangement joins TRBV15 to TRBJ2-1; 8 bases fit TRBD1. Germline CDR1 and CDR2: LNHNV and YYDKDF (reference sequence). V lost 3 bases, J lost 4 bases, and 11 bases stayed unmatched. The CDR3 spans 17 residues. CDR3 sequence (DNA): TGTGCCACCAGCAGGAGAAGGGGACAGGAGAATTACAATGAGCAGTTCTTC. It specifies CATSRRRGQENYNEQFF.

The chain joins TRBV7-6 to TRBJ1-1; D remains unclear. CDR3 size: 13 residues. CDR1 is SGHVS, CDR2 FNYEAQ, per germline. V was shortened by 5 bases and J by 4 bases, with 11 bases between the two germline ends. The CDR3 reads CASSNRPLTEAFF. CDR3 DNA sequence: TGTGCCAGCAGCAACAGACCGCTCACTGAAGCTTTCTTT.

The rearrangement joins TRBV11-2 to TRBJ2-7, with a weak D call TRBD1 (6 bases). V shed 0 bases and J shed 11 bases, with 17 bases lying between them. Germline V gene lookup returns CDR1 SGHAT and CDR2 FQNNGV. The CDR3 sequence is 14 residues long. This chain's CDR3 is CASSLDPTGRGKYF. The CDR3, as DNA: TGTGCCAGCAGCTTAGATCCCACAGGGCGAGGAAAGTACTTC.

The V call is TRBV5-6, the J call TRBJ2-3; 10 nucleotides line up with TRBD1. The CDR3 length is 15 residues. Germline assignment: CDR1 SGHDT and CDR2 YYEEEE. Trimming took 4 bases from V and 5 from J; bases not matched to a gene: 7. The DNA of the CDR3 is TGTGCCAGCAGCCCACTGGGACAGGGGCAAGATACGCAGTATTTT. Its translation is CASSPLGQGQDTQYF.

This clone was counted a few times. The rearrangement uses TRBV18 and TRBJ1-1, with 8 bases lining up with TRBD1. Looked up from germline, CDR1 is KGHSH and CDR2 is LQKENI. V was pared by 4 bases and J by 1 base, with 2 bases of the junction left unmatched. CDR3 length: 14 amino acids. In nucleotides, the CDR3 is TGTGCCAGCTCACAGGGACAGGAGAACACTGAAGCTTTCTTT. Encoded protein: CASSQGQENTEAFF.

CDR3 protein: CASSDTWGASPLHF. In DNA, the CDR3 is TGTGCCAGCAGTGATACATGGGGCGCATCACCCCTCCACTTT. The genes are TRBV6-5 and TRBJ1-6; D is possibly TRBD1 (5 bases). Germline-derived CDR1 and CDR2 are MNHEY and SVGAGI. The CDR3 has 14 amino acids. Between the trimmed V and J ends, which lost 5 bases and 10 bases, there was a span of 15 bases.

V is TRBV7-9 and J is TRBJ2-2, with 13 bases identical to TRBD2. Germline-derived CDR1 and CDR2 are SEHNR and FQNEAQ (reference sequence). CDR3 length equals 18 residues. The trim removed 4 bases at V and 4 bases at J, leaving 9 bases unmatched. CDR3 amino acids: CASSSTSGGAGSTGELFF. The CDR3, as DNA: TGTGCCAGCAGCTCCACTAGCGGGGGGGCCGGGAGCACCGGGGAGCTGTTTTTT. Full variable domain (remainder filled in from reference TRBV7-9 and TRBJ2-2): DTGVSQNPRHKITKRGQNVTFRCDPISEHNRLYWYRQTLGQGPEFLTYFQNEAQLEKSRLLSDRFSAERPKGSFSTLEIQRTEQGDSAMYLCASSSTSGGAGSTGELFFGEGSRLTVL.

CDR3 sequence reads: CASSVGSGGPDTQYF. CDR3 coding DNA: TGTGCCAGCAGCGTCGGCAGCGGGGGGCCAGATACGCAGTATTTT. The V and J genes are TRBV9 and TRBJ2-3; 9 nucleotides line up with TRBD2. The V segment lost 2 bases and the J segment 4 bases; nucleotides outside the gene matches: 5. The CDR3 contains 15 residues. Germline-derived CDR1 and CDR2 are SGDLS and YYNGEE.

The chain has TRBV6-5 and TRBJ1-1; the D gene is possibly TRBD1 (5 bases). Germline lookup yields CDR1 MNHEY and CDR2 SVGAGI. This CDR3 has 13 amino acids. Trimming left V 2 bases short and J 5 bases short, with 9 bases between. CDR3 sequence reads: CASSYARVTEAFF. In DNA form, the CDR3 reads TGTGCCAGCAGTTACGCCAGGGTTACTGAAGCTTTCTTT.

The rearrangement joins TRBV6-5 to TRBJ1-2; possibly TRBD1 for D (5 bases). Per the germline V gene, CDR1 is MNHEY and CDR2 is SVGAGI. CDR3 length equals 14 residues. The V end was cut by 2 bases, the J end by 8 bases, with 15 bases between. The CDR3 loop is CASSYLSGQAGYTF. The CDR3 DNA follows: TGTGCCAGCAGTTACCTTTCCGGACAAGCAGGCTACACCTTC.

The V gene is TRBV6-5, the J gene TRBJ1-1; tentative D call: TRBD1 (5 bases). Germline lookup yields CDR1 MNHEY and CDR2 SVGAGI. CDR3 size: 13 residues. Trimming left V 7 bases short and J 9 bases short, with 18 bases between. The CDR3 here is CASTDLGSGKAFF. The CDR3, as DNA: TGTGCCAGCACTGACCTGGGCTCAGGGAAAGCTTTCTTT.

V is TRBV2 and J is TRBJ2-7; TRBD1 matches 7 bases. The length of the CDR3 is 16 residues. With V trimmed by 3 bases and J by 4 bases, 12 bases remained unmatched. In germline, CDR1 is SNHLY, CDR2 FYNNEI. The CDR3 loop is CASSEGDSSSSYEQYF. CDR3 DNA sequence: TGTGCCAGCAGTGAGGGGGACAGTTCATCCTCTTACGAGCAGTACTTC.

This sequence joins TRBV2 and TRBJ1-1, with 7 bases matching TRBD1. CDR1 is SNHLY and CDR2 is FYNNEI in the germline V gene. V trimming: 6 bases; J trimming: 10 bases; junction bases outside the gene matches: 11. The CDR3 has 13 amino acids. CDR3: CASRATGSIVAFF. The DNA for the CDR3 is TGTGCCAGCAGAGCGACAGGGTCGATCGTAGCTTTCTTT.

The chain is built from TRBV5-4 and TRBJ1-1, with D maybe TRBD1 (6 bases). This CDR3 region has 14 residues. Germline CDR1 reads SGHNT; CDR2 reads YYREEE (reference sequence). Trimming removed 4 bases from V and 4 bases from J, with 14 bases in between. This chain's CDR3 is CASSHGGGVTEAFF. The CDR3 nucleotides are TGTGCCAGCAGCCACGGGGGGGGCGTCACTGAAGCTTTCTTT.

The chain joins TRBV6-1 to TRBJ2-1; the match to TRBD1 covers 8 bases. V lost 7 bases, J lost 2 bases, and 4 bases stayed unmatched. This CDR3 has 14 amino acids. Germline CDR1 and CDR2: MNHNS and SASEGT. The CDR3 DNA follows: TGTGCCAGCACCCCACAGGGGGCCTACAATGAGCAGTTCTTC. Translating it yields CASTPQGAYNEQFF.

CDR3 loop: CASSRSGIREEKLFF. The CDR3, as DNA: TGCGCCAGCAGCCGCTCAGGGATACGAGAAGAAAAACTGTTTTTT. The chain links TRBV5-1 to TRBJ1-4, with D possibly matching TRBD1 (5 bases). The CDR3 sequence is 15 residues long. V lost 4 bases and J 8 bases, leaving 18 bases between the germline ends. Per germline, CDR1 SGHRS and CDR2 YFSETQ.

The rearrangement joins TRBV2 to TRBJ1-3; D ambiguous. This CDR3 spans 13 amino acids. Trimming stripped 4 bases from V and 4 bases from J, with 8 bases between. Germline-derived CDR1 and CDR2 are SNHLY and FYNNEI. CDR3: CASSGGIGNTIYF. DNA of the CDR3: TGTGCCAGCAGTGGCGGGATAGGAAACACCATATATTTT.

The CDR3 coding sequence is TGTGCCAGCAGCCCCCGGGACACCACCAACTATGGCTACACCTTC. It encodes CASSPRDTTNYGYTF. The chain joins TRBV6-5 to TRBJ1-2; a weak D match, TRBD1 (6 bases). Germline V gene data show CDR1 as MNHEY and CDR2 as SVGAGI. CDR3 length: 15 residues. Trimming left V 6 bases short and J 2 bases short, with 16 bases between.

The count of this clone is one. This rearrangement joins TRBV7-6 to TRBJ2-7; D perhaps matches TRBD1 (6 bases). V lost 0 bases and J lost 3, with 12 bases in between. The length of the CDR3 is 15 residues. Germline values: CDR1 SGHVS, CDR2 FNYEAQ. CDR3 DNA sequence: TGTGCCAGCAGCTTAGCGTTAGGGGGAAACTACGAGCAGTACTTC. Amino acids: CASSLALGGNYEQYF.